This T cell receptor (beta chain) was observed in a study of blood T cell repertoires in COVID-19. Study-wide context: The United States, Italy and Spain were the sources of the acute and convalescent COVID-19 samples. T cells, B-cell-depleted T cells, or PBMCs provided the cDNA or gDNA that served as material.

Clones were sequenced by immunoSEQ multiplex PCR, and TCRdb holds only the in-frame ones, with some missing. This sample carries 250,000 to 350,000 clones, about 81% of them seen once, and the ten largest clones take roughly 1.5%. The V and J ends lost 1 base and 4 bases, in that order; junction bases with no gene match: 6. Germline CDR1 is LGHDT and CDR2 is YNNKEL (reference sequence). CDR3 length: 15 amino acids. This clone was seen only a few times. V is TRBV3-1 (or the pseudogene TRBV3-2) and J is TRBJ1-2; 7 nucleotides align to TRBD1. Sequencing was carried out using peripheral blood. The sequence was collected from a human donor with COVID-19, enrolled during active disease. The donor label of this sample is uncertain. CDR3 in DNA: TGTGCCAGCAGCCAAGGGCGCCAGGGGGTCTATGGCTACACCTTC. Its protein is CASSQGRQGVYGYTF.